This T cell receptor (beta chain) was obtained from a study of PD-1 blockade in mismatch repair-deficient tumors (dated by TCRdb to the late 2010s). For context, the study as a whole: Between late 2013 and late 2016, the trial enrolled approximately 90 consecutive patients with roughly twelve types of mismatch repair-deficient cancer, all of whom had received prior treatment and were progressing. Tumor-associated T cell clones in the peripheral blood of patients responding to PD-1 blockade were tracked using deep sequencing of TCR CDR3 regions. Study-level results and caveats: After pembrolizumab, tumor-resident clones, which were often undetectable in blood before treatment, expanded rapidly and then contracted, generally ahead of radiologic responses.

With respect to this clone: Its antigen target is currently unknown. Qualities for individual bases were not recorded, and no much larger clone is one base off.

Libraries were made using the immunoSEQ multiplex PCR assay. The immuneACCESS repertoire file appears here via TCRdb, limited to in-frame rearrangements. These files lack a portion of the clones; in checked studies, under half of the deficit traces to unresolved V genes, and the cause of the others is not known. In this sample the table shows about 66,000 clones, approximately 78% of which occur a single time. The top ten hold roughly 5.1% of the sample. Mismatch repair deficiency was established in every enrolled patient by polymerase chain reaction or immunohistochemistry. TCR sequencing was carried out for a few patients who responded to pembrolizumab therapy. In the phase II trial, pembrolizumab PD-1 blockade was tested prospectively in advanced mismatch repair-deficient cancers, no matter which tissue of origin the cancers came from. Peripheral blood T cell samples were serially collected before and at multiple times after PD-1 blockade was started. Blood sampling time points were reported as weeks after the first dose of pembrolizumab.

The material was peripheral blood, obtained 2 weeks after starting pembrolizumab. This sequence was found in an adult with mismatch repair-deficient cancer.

The CDR3 corresponds to CASNRGAEAFF. The DNA is as follows: TGTGCCAGCAACAGGGGGGCTGAAGCTTTCTTT. The chain couples TRBV6-1 to TRBJ1-1, and 8 junctional nucleotides match TRBD1. The germline V gene yields MNHNS for CDR1 and SASEGT for CDR2. Trimming removed 7 bases from V and 6 bases from J; the gene matches leave 1 base unexplained. The CDR3, from cysteine to phenylalanine, totals 11 residues. Left in the record is the CDR3 DNA by itself, 33 bases read in frame from the first base.